The present T cell receptor beta chain was sequenced within a study of OX40 agonist ivuxolimab in advanced cancers. Overall study: A history of anti-PD-1, anti-PD-L1 or anti-CTLA-4 therapy was acceptable, and approximately 39% had some. General study findings and limits: Antigen targets of the expanded peripheral T cells went undetermined. A proportion of nonresponders additionally exhibited low normalized T-cell clonal expansion.

This clone turned up a few times. Antigen: not known. TCRdb's copy holds only in-frame clones and misses some; the assay was immunoSEQ multiplex PCR. Altogether about 26,000 clones are present, 79% being singletons, with the ten largest covering around 33%. No patient had autoimmune disease or received systemic immunosuppression. The V end lost 0 bases, the J end lost 2 bases, and 7 bases lay between the germline ends. The CDR3 covers 13 residues. Germline loops: CDR1 GTSNPN, CDR2 SVGIG (reference sequence). The V gene is TRBV30, the J gene TRBJ1-2, with D unresolved. Sequencing was performed on CD4+ or CD8+ T cells sorted from blood, taken in a trial of the OX40 agonist ivuxolimab. The TCR comes from an adult with an advanced solid tumor such as melanoma, head and neck, liver or kidney cancer. The CDR3 protein is CAWSVAANYGYTF. For the CDR3, the DNA is TGTGCCTGGAGTGTAGCTGCAAACTATGGCTACACCTTC.